This entry lists 9 T cell receptor beta chains sequenced from one sample in a study of graft-versus-host responses after intestinal transplantation. Only in-frame clones appear in the TCRdb table, and some are missing; sequencing was by immunoSEQ multiplex PCR. The sample holds some 18,000 clones, 65% to 85% seen once. Tissue from the graft was processed to free its intraepithelial and lamina propria lymphocytes. The sequences come from ileum tissue, collected approximately 3 weeks after intestinal transplant. These receptors were obtained from a human patient who received an intestinal transplant, so some T cells may come from the graft donor.

The gene calls are TRBV25-1 and TRBJ1-2, with unresolved D. V lost 6 bases and J 8 bases, leaving 16 bases between the germline ends. The CDR3 runs 13 residues. In germline, CDR1 is MGHDK, CDR2 SYGVNS. The CDR3 coding sequence is TGTGCCAGCAGCCACGGACTTACGGGAGGCTACACCTTC. Its protein product is CASSHGLTGGYTF.

This chain joins TRBV28 and TRBJ2-3; D is unclear. This CDR3 has 14 amino acids. The V and J ends lost 1 base and 4 bases respectively, with 9 bases between them. Germline values: CDR1 MDHEN, CDR2 SYDVKM. Here the CDR3 reads CASSLSLGPDTQYF. Written as DNA, the CDR3 is TGTGCCAGCAGTTTATCCCTGGGCCCAGATACGCAGTATTTT.

There are a few counts of this clone. The chain uses TRBV6-5 and TRBJ1-6, with D unclear. The germline CDR1 and CDR2 sequences are MNHEY and SVGAGI. V was pared by 2 bases and J by 10 bases, with 18 bases between. CDR3 length: 16 amino acids. This CDR3 is CASSYLGDISASPLHF. The CDR3 DNA reads TGTGCCAGCAGTTACCTCGGGGATATATCGGCGTCACCCCTCCACTTT.

The chain carries TRBV7-8 and TRBJ2-5, with 7 bases fitting TRBD2. V was pared by 1 base and J by 5 bases, with 10 bases of the junction left unmatched. Germline CDR1 reads SGHVS; CDR2 reads FQNEAQ. The CDR3 sequence is 16 residues long. The CDR3 DNA sequence: TGTGCCAGCAGCTTAGGGACGGGGGGTGAATGGGAGACCCAGTACTTC. Protein sequence: CASSLGTGGEWETQYF.

V and J are TRBV7-9 and TRBJ1-6; TRBD1 agrees at 10 bases. V trimming: 4 bases; J trimming: 9 bases; junction bases outside the gene matches: 9. Germline lookup yields CDR1 SEHNR and CDR2 FQNEAQ (reference sequence). The CDR3 covers 16 residues. CDR3 coding DNA: TGTGCCAGCAGCTCGTGGGGGAGACAGGGGGCTTCACCCCTCCACTTT. It specifies CASSSWGRQGASPLHF.

The genes are TRBV27 and TRBJ2-7; D not certain. V was shortened by 4 bases and J by 2 bases, with 9 bases between the two germline ends. The CDR3 sequence is 13 residues long. Germline CDR1 is MNHEY and CDR2 is SMNVEV (reference sequence). In DNA form, the CDR3 reads TGTGCCAGCAGTTACACATTTGCCTACGAGCAGTACTTC. This translates into CASSYTFAYEQYF.

V usage is TRBV4-2 and J usage is TRBJ1-3, with a weak D call TRBD1 (5 bases). V lost 0 bases and J 4 bases, leaving 10 bases between the germline ends. The germline gives CDR1 LGHNA, CDR2 YNFKEQ. The CDR3 covers 15 residues. The CDR3 DNA sequence: TGTGCCAGCAGCCAAGAGGGGCAGGGCGGAAACACCATATATTTT. The encoded protein is CASSQEGQGGNTIYF.

This clone was picked up one time. The chain uses TRBV13 and TRBJ2-4; D is possibly TRBD2 (6 bases). Germline V gene lookup returns CDR1 PRHDT and CDR2 FYEKMQ (reference sequence). Trimming removed 7 bases at V and 0 bases at J, with 13 bases between. The CDR3 is 15 residues long. The DNA of the CDR3 is TGTGCCAGCACCCTGAGGGGACTAGCCAAAAACATTCAGTACTTC. Translating gives CASTLRGLAKNIQYF.

V and J are TRBV18 and TRBJ2-7, with 7 nucleotides matching TRBD1. Germline trimming cut 4 bases from V and 6 bases from J; bases unmatched to any gene: 9. The CDR3 runs to 14 residues. Germline V lookup: CDR1 KGHSH, CDR2 LQKENI. CDR3 region: CASSLRFDRVEQYF. Written as DNA, the CDR3 is TGTGCCAGCTCACTCCGGTTTGACAGGGTCGAGCAGTACTTC.